The T cell receptor beta chain described here comes from a study of T cell responses to AZD1222 COVID-19 vaccine. As to this clone: The limits of the CDR3 on the DNA are not certain, so only TCRdb's listed CDR3 is given.

Assay: immunoSEQ multiplex PCR; the TCRdb copy retains only in-frame clones and omits some. The repertoire holds about 160,000 clones, 88% seen once, with roughly 5.5% in the top ten. Sequencing used peripheral blood, obtained on day 0 of AZD1222 vaccination. This receptor was obtained from an adult in good health.

CDR3 in amino acids: CASSEVGQGTRNTF. This rearrangement joins TRBV2 to TRBJ1-2; the table names TRBD1, a call not compared with the DNA. Termini included, the CDR3 measures 14 amino acids. Germline assignment: CDR1 SNHLY and CDR2 FYNNEI.